A few counts support the clone carrying this TCR beta chain. No antigen is known for it. This record belongs to a study of T-cell reconstitution after alpha-beta-depleted transplantation in children. Findings and caveats of the study: T-cell numbers and diversity, one year after transplant, stemmed largely from T cells that were newly produced. Several patients had high TCRbeta diversity at day 60; it came from surviving recipient T cells and thymic progenitors.

Germline CDR1 MGHRA, CDR2 YSYEKL. V lost 0 bases and J lost 5; bases outside the gene matches: 7. The CDR3 has 16 amino acids. Molecular barcoding with unique molecular identifiers was used for the TCRbeta library. TCRdb independently ran MiXCR on the PCR reads; one entry per CDR3 protein. This table holds roughly 790,000 distinct CDR3 sequences, about 16% found once. The chain combines TRBV4-1 with TRBJ2-5, with TRBD2 identical over 9 bases. The starting material was PBMCs, mostly from graft donor cells, obtained 360 days after TCRalphabeta/CD19-depleted stem cell transplant. The TCR comes from a male patient under 18 who had a stem cell transplant for acute lymphoblastic leukemia, so the T cells may come from the graft donor. The CDR3 DNA reads TGCGCCAGCAGCCAAGAGTTGCTAGCGGGGACGGAGACCCAGTACTTC. The encoded protein is CASSQELLAGTETQYF.